This TCR beta chain originates from a study of CD8+CD57+ T cells in acquired aplastic anemia. Both TCR beta VDJ combination and CDR3 sequence profiling were carried out. Genomic DNA was the template for this profiling. TCRdb itself ran the reads through MiXCR, one entry per CDR3 protein. The data show 220,000 or so distinct CDR3 sequences, 60% to 80% seen once. An expansion of CD8+CD57+ cells by flow cytometry had been shown in patients chosen for sequencing. The V gene lost 6 bases and the J gene lost 2 bases, with 15 bases spanning the gap. This CDR3 is built from 14 residues. Germline V lookup: CDR1 DFQATT, CDR2 SNEGSKA (reference sequence).

This chain joins TRBV20-1 and TRBJ2-3; D not resolved. The clonotype originates from a human donor with aplastic anemia. The sample comprised sorted CD4+, CD8+, or CD8+CD57+ T cells (not recorded which) from PBMCs. The chain's CDR3 is CSASSGAPTDTQYF. DNA of the CDR3: TGCAGTGCCTCCTCTGGAGCCCCCACAGATACGCAGTATTTT.